This T cell receptor beta chain was retrieved from a study of CD8 T cells in ankylosing spondylitis. Each CDR3 protein gets one entry after TCRdb re-called the 5' RACE reads with MiXCR. In the table there are approximately 180,000 distinct CDR3 sequences, roughly 18% of which are singletons. This clonotype was observed many times. V gave up 6 bases and J gave up 7 bases, with 18 bases separating them. This CDR3 has 14 amino acids. CDR1 is MNHEY, CDR2 SVGEGT, per germline. This chain links TRBV6-2 or TRBV6-3 with TRBJ1-2; D call uncertain. The sequenced sample consisted of blood, either unsorted or a sorted T cell fraction (not recorded which). The TCR comes from a male donor aged 10-30 years with ankylosing spondylitis or in good health (not recorded which). CDR3 residues: CASSLVPAVGGYTF. The DNA for the CDR3 is TGTGCCAGCAGCCTGGTCCCGGCAGTAGGTGGCTACACCTTC.